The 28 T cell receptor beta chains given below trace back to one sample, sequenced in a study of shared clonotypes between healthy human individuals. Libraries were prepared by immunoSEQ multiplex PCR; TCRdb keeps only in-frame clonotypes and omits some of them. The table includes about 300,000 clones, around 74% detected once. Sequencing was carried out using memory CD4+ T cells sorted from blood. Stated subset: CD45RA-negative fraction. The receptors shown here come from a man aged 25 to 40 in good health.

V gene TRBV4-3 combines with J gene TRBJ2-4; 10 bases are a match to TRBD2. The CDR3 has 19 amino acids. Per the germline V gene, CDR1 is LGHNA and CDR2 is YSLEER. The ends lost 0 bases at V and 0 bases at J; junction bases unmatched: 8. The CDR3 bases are TGCGCCAGCAGCCAAGATGTACCTAGCGGGGGTCTAGCCAAAAACATTCAGTACTTC. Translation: CASSQDVPSGGLAKNIQYF.

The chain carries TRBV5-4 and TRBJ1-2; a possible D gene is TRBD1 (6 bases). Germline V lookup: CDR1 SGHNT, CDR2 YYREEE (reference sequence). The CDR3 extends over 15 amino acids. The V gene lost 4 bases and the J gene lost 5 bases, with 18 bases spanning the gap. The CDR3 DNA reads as TGTGCCAGCAGCCCCACAGGGTCCTCGATATATGGCTACACCTTC. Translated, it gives CASSPTGSSIYGYTF.

The CDR3 spells CASSLSGTGQFF. Written as DNA, the CDR3 is TGTGCCAGCAGTTTATCCGGGACAGGGCAGTTCTTC. The V call is TRBV28, the J call TRBJ2-1, with 8 positions matching TRBD1. V was pared by 1 base and J by 12 bases, with 2 bases of the junction left unmatched. This CDR3 region has 12 residues. Germline V gene lookup returns CDR1 MDHEN and CDR2 SYDVKM. The whole variable domain, filled in from reference TRBV28 and TRBJ2-1, reads DVKVTQSSRYLVKRTGEKVFLECVQDMDHENMFWYRQDPGLGLRLIYFSYDVKMKEKGDIPEGYSVSREKKERFSLILESASTNQTSMYLCASSLSGTGQFFGPGTRLTVL.

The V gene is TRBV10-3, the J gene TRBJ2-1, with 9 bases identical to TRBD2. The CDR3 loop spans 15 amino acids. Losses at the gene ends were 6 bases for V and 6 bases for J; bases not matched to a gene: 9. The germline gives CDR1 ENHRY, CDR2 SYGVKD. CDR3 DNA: TGTGCCATCAGACAAACTAGCGGGCAGATCAATGAGCAGTTCTTC. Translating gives CAIRQTSGQINEQFF.

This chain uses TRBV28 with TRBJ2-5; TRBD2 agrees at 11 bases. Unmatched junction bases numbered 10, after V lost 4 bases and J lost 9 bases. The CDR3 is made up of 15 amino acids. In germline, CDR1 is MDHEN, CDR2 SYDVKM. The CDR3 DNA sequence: TGTGCCAGCAGTTCACTAGCGGGGGATTGGGGGTCCCAGTACTTC. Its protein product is CASSSLAGDWGSQYF.

The CDR3 protein is CASSSSSRGYEQYF. CDR3 bases: TGTGCCAGCAGCTCATCCTCCCGGGGTTACGAGCAGTACTTC. The chain links TRBV6-1 to TRBJ2-7; maybe TRBD2 (5 bases). The germline V gene encodes CDR1 MNHNS and CDR2 SASEGT. CDR3 length: 14 residues. V was cut by 6 bases and J by 4 bases, with 16 bases left in between.

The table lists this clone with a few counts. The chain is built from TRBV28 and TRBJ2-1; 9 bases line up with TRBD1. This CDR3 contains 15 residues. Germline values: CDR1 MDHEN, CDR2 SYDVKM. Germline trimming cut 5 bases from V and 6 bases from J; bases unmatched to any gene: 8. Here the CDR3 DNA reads TGTGCCAGCAGTCCTTGGGGACAGGGAGTCAATGAGCAGTTCTTC. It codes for CASSPWGQGVNEQFF.

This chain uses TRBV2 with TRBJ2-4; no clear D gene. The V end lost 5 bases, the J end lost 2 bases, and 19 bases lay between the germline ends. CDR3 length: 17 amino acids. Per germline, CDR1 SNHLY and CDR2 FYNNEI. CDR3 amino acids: CASSPNPGGFPKNIQYF. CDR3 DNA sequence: TGTGCCAGCAGTCCTAACCCCGGTGGTTTCCCCAAAAACATTCAGTACTTC.

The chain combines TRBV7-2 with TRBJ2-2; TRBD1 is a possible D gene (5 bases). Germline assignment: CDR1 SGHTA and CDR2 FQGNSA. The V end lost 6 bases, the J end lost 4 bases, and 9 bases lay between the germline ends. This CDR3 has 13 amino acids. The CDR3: CASRIQVTGELFF. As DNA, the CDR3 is TGTGCCAGCAGGATACAGGTCACCGGGGAGCTGTTTTTT.

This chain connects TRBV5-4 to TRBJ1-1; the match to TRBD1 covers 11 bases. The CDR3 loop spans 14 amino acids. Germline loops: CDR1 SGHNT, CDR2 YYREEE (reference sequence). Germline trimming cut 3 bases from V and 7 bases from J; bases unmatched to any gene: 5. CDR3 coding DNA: TGTGCCAGCAGCTCGGACAGGGGGCGAGGTGAAGCTTTCTTT. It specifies CASSSDRGRGEAFF.

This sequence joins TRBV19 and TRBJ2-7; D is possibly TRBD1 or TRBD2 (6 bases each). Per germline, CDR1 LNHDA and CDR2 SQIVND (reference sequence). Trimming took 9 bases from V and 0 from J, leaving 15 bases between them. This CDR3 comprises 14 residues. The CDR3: CASTKGGSSYEQYF. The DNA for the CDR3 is TGTGCCAGCACTAAGGGGGGCAGCTCCTACGAGCAGTACTTC.

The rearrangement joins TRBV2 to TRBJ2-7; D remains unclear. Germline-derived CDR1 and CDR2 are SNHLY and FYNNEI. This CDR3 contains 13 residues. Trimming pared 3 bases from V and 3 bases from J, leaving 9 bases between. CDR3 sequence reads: CASSDGPYYEQYF. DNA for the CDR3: TGTGCCAGCAGTGACGGACCTTACTACGAGCAGTACTTC.

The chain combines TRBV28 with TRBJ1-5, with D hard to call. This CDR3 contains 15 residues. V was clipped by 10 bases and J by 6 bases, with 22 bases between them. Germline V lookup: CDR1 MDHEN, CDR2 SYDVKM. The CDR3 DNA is TGTGCCATCGGGATCGGGGTGTGGCTAGGTCAGCCCCAGCATTTT. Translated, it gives CAIGIGVWLGQPQHF.

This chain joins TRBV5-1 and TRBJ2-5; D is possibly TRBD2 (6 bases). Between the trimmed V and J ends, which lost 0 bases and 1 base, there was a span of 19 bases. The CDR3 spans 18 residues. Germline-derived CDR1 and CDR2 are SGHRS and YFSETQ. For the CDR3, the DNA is TGCGCCAGCAGCTTGGTATTCTTAAGGGCGGGACCCCAAGAGACCCAGTACTTC. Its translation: CASSLVFLRAGPQETQYF. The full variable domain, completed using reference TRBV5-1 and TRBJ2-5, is KAGVTQTPRYLIKTRGQQVTLSCSPISGHRSVSWYQQTPGQGLQFLFEYFSETQRNKGNFPGRFSGRQFSNSRSEMNVSTLELGDSALYLCASSLVFLRAGPQETQYFGPGTRLLVL.

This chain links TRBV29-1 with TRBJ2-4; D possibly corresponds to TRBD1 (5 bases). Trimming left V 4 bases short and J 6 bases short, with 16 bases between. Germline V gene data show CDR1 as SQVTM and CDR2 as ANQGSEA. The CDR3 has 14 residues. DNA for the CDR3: TGCAGCGTTGGTCTGGGGCAGGCAGGAAACATTCAGTACTTC. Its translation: CSVGLGQAGNIQYF.

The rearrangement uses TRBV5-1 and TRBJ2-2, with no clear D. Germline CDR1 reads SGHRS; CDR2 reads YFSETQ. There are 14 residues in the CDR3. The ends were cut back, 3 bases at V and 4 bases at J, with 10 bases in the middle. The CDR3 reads CASSYGASTGELFF. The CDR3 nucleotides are TGCGCCAGCAGCTACGGAGCAAGCACCGGGGAGCTGTTTTTT.

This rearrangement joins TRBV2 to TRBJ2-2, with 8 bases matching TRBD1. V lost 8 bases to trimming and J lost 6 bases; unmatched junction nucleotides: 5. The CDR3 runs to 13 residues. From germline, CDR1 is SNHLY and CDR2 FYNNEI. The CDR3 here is CASRRQGSGELFF. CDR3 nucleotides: TGTGCCAGCCGAAGACAGGGGTCCGGGGAGCTGTTTTTT. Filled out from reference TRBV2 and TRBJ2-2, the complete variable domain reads EPEVTQTPSHQVTQMGQEVILRCVPISNHLYFYWYRQILGQKVEFLVSFYNNEISEKSEIFDDQFSVERPDGSNFTLKIRSTKLEDSAMYFCASRRQGSGELFFGEGSRLTVL.

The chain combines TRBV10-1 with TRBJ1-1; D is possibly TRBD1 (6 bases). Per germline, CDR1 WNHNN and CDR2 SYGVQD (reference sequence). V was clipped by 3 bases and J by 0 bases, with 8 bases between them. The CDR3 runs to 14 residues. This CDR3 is CASSEDRLNTEAFF. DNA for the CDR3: TGCGCCAGCAGTGAAGACAGGCTGAACACTGAAGCTTTCTTT.

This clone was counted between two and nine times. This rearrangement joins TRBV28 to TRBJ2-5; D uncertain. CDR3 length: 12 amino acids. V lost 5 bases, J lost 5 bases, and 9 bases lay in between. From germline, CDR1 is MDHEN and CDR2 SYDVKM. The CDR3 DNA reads TGTGCCAGCAGTCCTCCGGTGGAGACCCAGTACTTC. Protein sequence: CASSPPVETQYF.

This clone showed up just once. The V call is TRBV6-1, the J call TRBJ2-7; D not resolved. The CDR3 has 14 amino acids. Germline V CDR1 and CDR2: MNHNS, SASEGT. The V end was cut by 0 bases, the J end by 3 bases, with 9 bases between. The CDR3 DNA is TGTGCCAGCAGTGAAGCGCGCGCTAGCTACGAGCAGTACTTC. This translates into CASSEARASYEQYF.

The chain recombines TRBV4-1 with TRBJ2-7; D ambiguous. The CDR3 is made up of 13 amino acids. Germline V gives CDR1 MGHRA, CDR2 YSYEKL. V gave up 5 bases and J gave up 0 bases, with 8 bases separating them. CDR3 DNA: TGCGCCAGCAGCGAAGGTGCCTCCTACGAGCAGTACTTC. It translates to CASSEGASYEQYF.

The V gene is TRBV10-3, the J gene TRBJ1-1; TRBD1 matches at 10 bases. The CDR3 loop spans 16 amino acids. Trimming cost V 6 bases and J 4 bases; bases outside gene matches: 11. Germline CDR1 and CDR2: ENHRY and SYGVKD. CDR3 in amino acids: CAISGGGTGVGTEAFF. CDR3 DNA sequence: TGTGCCATCAGCGGAGGAGGGACAGGGGTCGGCACTGAAGCTTTCTTT.

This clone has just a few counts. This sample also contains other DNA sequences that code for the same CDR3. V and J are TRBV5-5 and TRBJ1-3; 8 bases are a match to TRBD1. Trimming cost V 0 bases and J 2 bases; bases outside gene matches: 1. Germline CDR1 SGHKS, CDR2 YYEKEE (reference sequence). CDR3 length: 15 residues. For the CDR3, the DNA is TGTGCCAGCAGCTTGGAGGACAGGGCTGGAAACACCATATATTTT. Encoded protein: CASSLEDRAGNTIYF.

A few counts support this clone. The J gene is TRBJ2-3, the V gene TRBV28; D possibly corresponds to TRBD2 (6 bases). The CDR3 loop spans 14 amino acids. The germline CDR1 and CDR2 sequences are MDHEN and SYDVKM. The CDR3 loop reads CATRVGGDTDTQYF. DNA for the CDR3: TGTGCTACGAGGGTGGGAGGAGATACAGATACGCAGTATTTT.

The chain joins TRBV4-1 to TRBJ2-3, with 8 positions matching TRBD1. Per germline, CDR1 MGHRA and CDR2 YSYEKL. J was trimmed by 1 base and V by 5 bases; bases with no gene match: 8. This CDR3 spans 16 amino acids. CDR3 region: CASSDRTGYGTDTQYF. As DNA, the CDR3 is TGCGCCAGCAGCGACCGGACAGGGTACGGCACAGATACGCAGTATTTT.

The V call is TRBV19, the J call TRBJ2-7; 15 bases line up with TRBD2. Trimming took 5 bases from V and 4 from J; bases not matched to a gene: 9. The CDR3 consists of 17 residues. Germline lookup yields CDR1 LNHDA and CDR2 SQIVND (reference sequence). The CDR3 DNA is TGTGCCAGTAGTCCCCGGACTAGCGGGAGGGCCCGATACGAGCAGTACTTC. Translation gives CASSPRTSGRARYEQYF.

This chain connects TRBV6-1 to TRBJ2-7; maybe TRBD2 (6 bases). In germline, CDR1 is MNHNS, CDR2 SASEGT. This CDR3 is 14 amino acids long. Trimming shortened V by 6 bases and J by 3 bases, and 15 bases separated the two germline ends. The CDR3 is CASSAATGDYEQYF. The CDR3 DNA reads TGTGCCAGCAGCGCCGCTACGGGGGACTACGAGCAGTACTTC.

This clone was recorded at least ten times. In DNA, the CDR3 is TGTGCCAGCAGCTCCAGGACAGCCGGGGAGCTGTTTTTT. Translation: CASSSRTAGELFF. The V gene is TRBV7-6, the J gene TRBJ2-2, with a tentative D call TRBD1 (6 bases). The CDR3 loop spans 13 amino acids. Germline V gives CDR1 SGHVS, CDR2 FNYEAQ. Trimming pared 4 bases from V and 6 bases from J, leaving 9 bases between. Full variable domain (remainder filled in from reference TRBV7-6 and TRBJ2-2): GAGVSQSPRYKVTKRGQDVALRCDPISGHVSLYWYRQALGQGPEFLTYFNYEAQQDKSGLPNDRFSAERPEGSISTLTIQRTEQRDSAMYRCASSSRTAGELFFGEGSRLTVL.